This T cell receptor beta chain was identified during a study of shared clonotypes between healthy human individuals. Study results and limitations: The researchers took only blood, and tissue repertoires probably look different. Clonotype sharing among donors, it was expected, would be affected by sequencing depth. Generation probabilities of non-shared clonotypes were lower (relative to those shared by all four donors).

As to this clone: As yet, its antigen is unknown.

TCRdb's copy holds only in-frame clones and misses some; the assay was immunoSEQ multiplex PCR. The sample records a few million clones, 80% to 95% being singletons. Germline loops: CDR1 SGHTA, CDR2 FQGTGA. The CDR3 sequence is 16 residues long. Trimming at V came to 2 bases and at J to 0 bases, leaving 5 bases not matched to a gene. V is TRBV7-3 and J is TRBJ1-1, with 8 bases lining up with TRBD1. The TCR sequence derives from a man aged 18 to 29 in good health. Some clones in this sample may be carry-over from other donors' samples. The source material was naive CD4+ T cells from PBMCs. Indicated subset: CD45RA+ positively selected. In DNA, the CDR3 is TGTGCCAGCAGCTTAGAGGACAGGGATTTGAACACTGAAGCTTTCTTT. Its translation is CASSLEDRDLNTEAFF.